The text below deals with one TCR beta chain. The V end was cut by 7 bases, the J end by 3 bases, with 14 bases between. Germline V gene lookup returns CDR1 MNHNS and CDR2 SASEGT. This CDR3 is built from 14 residues. The data derive from a study of cytomegalovirus exposure and HLA in healthy donors. About the study: Most donors, about 82% of some 400 genotyped, fell in the Caucasian-associated ancestry cluster.

The donors, nominally healthy at sampling, likely had unrecorded immune exposures. PCR primers comprised 60 Vbeta and 13 Jbeta primers. Assay: immunoSEQ multiplex PCR; the TCRdb copy retains only in-frame clones and omits some. The sample shows roughly 120,000 clones, less than 70% of them seen only once. What was sequenced was PBMCs. The chain joins TRBV6-1 to TRBJ2-3, with D unclear. The clonotype originates from a woman in her seventies in good health and CMV-seropositive. This CDR3 reads CASTLLGGTDTQYF. In DNA form, the CDR3 reads TGTGCCAGCACCTTGCTAGGTGGTACAGATACGCAGTATTTT.